Listed below are T cell receptor beta chains from one sample, sequenced in a study of T cell responses to AZD1222 COVID-19 vaccine. TCRdb keeps only in-frame clones here, not all; method: immunoSEQ multiplex PCR. The table records about 180,000 clones, roughly 89% of them present only once. Sequenced material: peripheral blood, taken on day 0 of AZD1222 vaccination. These receptors all come from an adult in good health. The CDR3 runs from the conserved cysteine through the conserved F or W.

CASSLEGVWNEKLFF | 15 | TRBJ1-4 | TRBV5-5
CASSEPYNEQFF | 12 | TRBJ2-1 | TRBV19
CASSFLDYEQYF | 12 | TRBJ2-7 | TRBV7-9
CASSSGQSGTGELFF | 15 | TRBJ2-2 | TRBV28
CATSSPQRGDGYTF | 14 | TRBJ1-2 | TRBV15
CASSFSGRGTDTQYF | 15 | TRBJ2-3 | TRBV5-1
CASSPRQGNTEAFF | 14 | TRBJ1-1 | TRBV11-1
CASSAGTQGNQPQHF | 15 | TRBJ1-5 | TRBV2
CASSEWGQGSYNSPLHF | 17 | TRBJ1-6 | TRBV6-1
CASSYSIRGNQPQHF | 15 | TRBJ1-5 | TRBV6-5
CASRLEEGVSGNTIYF | 16 | TRBJ1-3 | TRBV28
CASGLVTAGVRSYEQYF | 17 | TRBJ2-7 | TRBV12-5
CASSYSGVQRNTIYF | 15 | TRBJ1-3 | TRBV6-5
CASSATGIHEQYF | 13 | TRBJ2-7 | TRBV11-2
CASSQEATLRNTIYF | 15 | TRBJ1-3 | TRBV4-1
CASSDRNTGELFF | 13 | TRBJ2-2 | TRBV18
CASSFGGRGAGQPQHF | 16 | TRBJ1-5 | TRBV28
CASSLWANTEAFF | 13 | TRBJ1-1 | TRBV7-3
CAISEGTSGGYTQYF | 15 | TRBJ2-3 | TRBV10-3
CATSSETQGVGWGAFF | 16 | TRBJ1-1 | TRBV15
CASSKTSQASYEQYF | 15 | TRBJ2-7 | TRBV5-1
CATSRDRGNQPQHF | 14 | TRBJ1-5 | TRBV15
CASSLEGRSMNSPLHF | 16 | TRBJ1-6 | TRBV7-2
CASKWTGEITGELFF | 15 | TRBJ2-2 | TRBV2
CASSVRTGVQETQYF | 15 | TRBJ2-5 | TRBV2
CASSQGTGGASSPLHF | 16 | TRBJ1-6 | TRBV3-1/TRBV3-2
CSTSGMNTEAFF | 12 | TRBJ1-1 | TRBV29-1
CASSQGPVEAFF | 12 | TRBJ1-1 | TRBV3-1/TRBV3-2
CASSRPEDSQTVIYGYTF | 18 | TRBJ1-2 | TRBV5-1
CASSPPYSGTLNTEAFF | 17 | TRBJ1-1 | TRBV18
CASTGGTLGDTQYF | 14 | TRBJ2-3 | TRBV19
CSALGGDLGKTQYF | 14 | TRBJ2-5 | TRBV29-1